The clone carrying this T cell receptor beta chain was picked up many times. Its target is unknown. The data derive from a study of CD8 T cells in ankylosing spondylitis. The study's findings and limits: Reported data indicate significant enrichment of disease-linked clones within matched ankylosing spondylitis synovial fluid. Those disease-linked clones were CD8+; they were also relatively rare in peripheral blood.

A quantitative 5'-RACE method, one with molecular barcodes, was used to make TCR beta libraries. Using its own MiXCR run on the 5' RACE reads, TCRdb lists one record per CDR3 protein. The sample has about 39,000 distinct CDR3 sequences; less than 4% are singletons. CDR3 length: 15 amino acids. Trimming left V 3 bases short and J 1 base short, with 11 bases between. Germline values: CDR1 SGDLS, CDR2 YYNGEE. The sequenced material came from blood, either unsorted or a sorted T cell fraction (not recorded which). The genes are TRBV9 and TRBJ1-5; D gene uncertain. This TCR was recovered from a male donor with ankylosing spondylitis or in good health (not recorded which). The CDR3 region is CASSGGKGSNQPQHF. In nucleotides, the CDR3 is TGTGCCAGCAGCGGAGGTAAAGGGAGCAATCAGCCCCAGCATTTT.